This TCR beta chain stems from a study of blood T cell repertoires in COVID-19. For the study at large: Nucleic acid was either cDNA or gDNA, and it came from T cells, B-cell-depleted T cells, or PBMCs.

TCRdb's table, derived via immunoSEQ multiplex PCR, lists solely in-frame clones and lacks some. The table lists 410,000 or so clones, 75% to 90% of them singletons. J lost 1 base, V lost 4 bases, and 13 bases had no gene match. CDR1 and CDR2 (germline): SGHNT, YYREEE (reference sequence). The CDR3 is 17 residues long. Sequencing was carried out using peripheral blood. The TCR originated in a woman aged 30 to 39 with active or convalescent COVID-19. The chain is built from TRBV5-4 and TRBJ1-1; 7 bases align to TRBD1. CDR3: CASSAVRGQLGNTEAFF. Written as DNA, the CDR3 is TGTGCCAGCAGCGCTGTAAGGGGACAGCTGGGGAACACTGAAGCTTTCTTT.